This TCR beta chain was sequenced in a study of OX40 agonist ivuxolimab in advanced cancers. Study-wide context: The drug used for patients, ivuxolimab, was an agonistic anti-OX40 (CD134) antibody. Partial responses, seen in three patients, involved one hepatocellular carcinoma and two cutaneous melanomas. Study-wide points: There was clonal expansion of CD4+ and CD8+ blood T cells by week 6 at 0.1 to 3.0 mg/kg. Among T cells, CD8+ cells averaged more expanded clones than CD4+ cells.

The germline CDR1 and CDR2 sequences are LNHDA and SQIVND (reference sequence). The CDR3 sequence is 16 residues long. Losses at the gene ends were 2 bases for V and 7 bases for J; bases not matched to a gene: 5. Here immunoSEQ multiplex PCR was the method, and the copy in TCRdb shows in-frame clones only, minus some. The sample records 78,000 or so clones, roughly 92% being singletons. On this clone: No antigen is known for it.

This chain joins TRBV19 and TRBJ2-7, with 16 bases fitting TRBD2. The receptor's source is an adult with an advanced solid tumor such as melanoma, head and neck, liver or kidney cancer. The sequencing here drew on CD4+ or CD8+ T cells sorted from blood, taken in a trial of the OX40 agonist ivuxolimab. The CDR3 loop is CASSIIGTSGRAEQYF. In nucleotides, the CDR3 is TGTGCCAGTAGTATAATAGGGACTAGCGGGAGGGCGGAGCAGTACTTC.